This T cell receptor beta chain was profiled in a study of cytomegalovirus exposure and HLA in healthy donors. The CDR3 covers 12 residues. Germline V gives CDR1 SGHVS, CDR2 FQNEAQ. Deletions cut 7 bases from V and 7 bases from J, with 14 bases between. The PCR had 60 Vbeta and 13 Jbeta primers. This table comes from immunoSEQ multiplex PCR, and its TCRdb copy is limited to in-frame clones, with some not included. The table shows 100,000 or so clones, with 76% occurring only once. General observations from the study: It has been reported that TCR beta sequences accurately predicted the HLA-A and HLA-B alleles of most subjects.

This clone was seen only a few times. Its antigen remains unidentified. The chain employs TRBV7-8 and TRBJ2-7, with a weak D call TRBD2 (7 bases). The sequenced sample consisted of PBMCs. The receptor was isolated from a man aged 35 to 55 in good health and CMV-seronegative. The CDR3 sequence: CASKGRGTEQYF. DNA for the CDR3: TGTGCCAGCAAAGGGAGGGGGACAGAGCAGTACTTC.